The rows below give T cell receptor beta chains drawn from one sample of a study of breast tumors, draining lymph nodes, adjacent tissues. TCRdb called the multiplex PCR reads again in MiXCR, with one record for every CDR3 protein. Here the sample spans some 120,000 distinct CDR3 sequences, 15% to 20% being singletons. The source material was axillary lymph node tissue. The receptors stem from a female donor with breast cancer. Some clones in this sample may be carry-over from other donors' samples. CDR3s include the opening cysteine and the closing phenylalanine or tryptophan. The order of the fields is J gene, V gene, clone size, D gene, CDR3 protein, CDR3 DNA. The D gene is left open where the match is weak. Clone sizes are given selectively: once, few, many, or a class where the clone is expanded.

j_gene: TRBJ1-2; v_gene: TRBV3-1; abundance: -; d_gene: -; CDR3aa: CASSQEGAYGYTF; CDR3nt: TGTGCCAGCAGCCAAGAAGGGGCGTATGGCTACACCTTC
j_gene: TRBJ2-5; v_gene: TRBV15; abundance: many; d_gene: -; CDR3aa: CATSPGKAETQYF; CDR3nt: TGTGCCACCAGCCCGGGAAAGGCGGAGACCCAGTACTTC
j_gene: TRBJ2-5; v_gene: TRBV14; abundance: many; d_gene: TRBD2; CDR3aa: CASSHVAGVTETQYF; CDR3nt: TGTGCCAGCAGCCACGTAGCGGGGGTTACGGAGACCCAGTACTTC
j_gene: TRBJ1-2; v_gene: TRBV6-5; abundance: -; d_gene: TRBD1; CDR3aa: CASSSNRGGCYGYTF; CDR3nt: TGTGCCAGCAGTTCTAACAGGGGGGGATGCTATGGCTACACCTTC
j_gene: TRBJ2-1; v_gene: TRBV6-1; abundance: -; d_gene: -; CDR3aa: CASRTYGGNGQFF; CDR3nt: TGTGCCAGCAGGACTTATGGGGGCAATGGGCAGTTCTTC
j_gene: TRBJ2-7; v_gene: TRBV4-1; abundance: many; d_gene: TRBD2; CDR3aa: CASSHTSGGTYEQYF; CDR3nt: TGCGCCAGCAGCCACACTAGCGGGGGCACCTACGAGCAGTACTTC
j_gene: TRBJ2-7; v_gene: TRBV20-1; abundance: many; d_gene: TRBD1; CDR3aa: CSAEGDRGLDEQYF; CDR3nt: TGCAGTGCTGAGGGGGACAGGGGCCTAGACGAGCAGTACTTC
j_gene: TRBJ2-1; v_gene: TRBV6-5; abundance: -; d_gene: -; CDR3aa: CASSYSGGRSYNEQFF; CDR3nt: TGTGCCAGCAGTTACTCGGGGGGCCGCTCCTACAATGAGCAGTTCTTC
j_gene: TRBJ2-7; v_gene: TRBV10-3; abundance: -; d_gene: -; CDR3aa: CASSAATPGEQYF; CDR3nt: TGTGCCAGCAGTGCCGCGACCCCGGGGGAGCAGTACTTC
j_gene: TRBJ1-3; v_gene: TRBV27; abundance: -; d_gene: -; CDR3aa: CASSLPGFGGNTIYF; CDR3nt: TGTGCCAGCAGTTTACCTGGGTTCGGAGGAAACACCATATATTTT
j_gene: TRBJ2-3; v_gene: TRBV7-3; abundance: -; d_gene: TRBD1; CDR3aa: CADSSGQNTDTQYF; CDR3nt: TGTGCCGACAGCTCGGGACAGAACACAGATACGCAGTATTTT
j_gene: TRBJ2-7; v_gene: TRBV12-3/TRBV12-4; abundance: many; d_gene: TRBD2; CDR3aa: CASSSLAGPELEQYF; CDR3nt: TGTGCCAGCAGTTCCCTAGCGGGCCCGGAGCTCGAGCAGTACTTC
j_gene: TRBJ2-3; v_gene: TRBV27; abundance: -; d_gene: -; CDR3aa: CASRSLLGGTDTQYF; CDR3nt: TGTGCCAGCAGGTCCCTACTAGGAGGCACAGATACGCAGTATTTT
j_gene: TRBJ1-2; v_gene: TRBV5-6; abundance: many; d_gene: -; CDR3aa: CASSLMGYGYTF; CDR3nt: TGTGCCAGCAGCTTGATGGGCTATGGCTACACCTTC
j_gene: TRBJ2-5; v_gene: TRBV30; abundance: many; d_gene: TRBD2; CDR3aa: CAWSGTSGKETQYF; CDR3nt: TGTGCCTGGAGTGGGACTAGCGGGAAAGAGACCCAGTACTTC
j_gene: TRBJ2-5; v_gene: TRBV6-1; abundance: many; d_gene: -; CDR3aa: CASSEALRPRGQETQYF; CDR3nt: TGTGCCAGCAGTGAAGCTCTGCGGCCGAGGGGGCAAGAGACCCAGTACTTC
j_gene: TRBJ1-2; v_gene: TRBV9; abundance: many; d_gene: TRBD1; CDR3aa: CASSAPGQQARYTF; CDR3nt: TGTGCCAGCAGCGCGCCGGGACAGCAAGCCCGCTACACCTTC
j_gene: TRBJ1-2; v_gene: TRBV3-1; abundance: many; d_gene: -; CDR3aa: CASSQDRVDYGYTF; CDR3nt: TGTGCCAGCAGCCAAGACAGGGTTGACTATGGCTACACCTTC
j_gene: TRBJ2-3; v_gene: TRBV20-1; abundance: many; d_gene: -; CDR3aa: CSARDPLTPSTDTQYF; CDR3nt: TGCAGTGCTAGAGATCCGCTTACTCCTAGCACAGATACGCAGTATTTT
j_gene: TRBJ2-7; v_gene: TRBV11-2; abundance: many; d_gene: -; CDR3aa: CASSRPGTQAYEQYF; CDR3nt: TGTGCCAGCAGCCGCCCCGGGACACAGGCATACGAGCAGTACTTC
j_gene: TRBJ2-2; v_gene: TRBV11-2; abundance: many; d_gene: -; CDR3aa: CASSLDITGELFF; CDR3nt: TGTGCCAGCAGCTTAGACATCACCGGGGAGCTGTTTTTT
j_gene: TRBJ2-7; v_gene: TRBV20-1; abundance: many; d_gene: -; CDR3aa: CSAKGDRTYEQYF; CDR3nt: TGCAGTGCTAAGGGTGACAGAACCTACGAGCAGTACTTC
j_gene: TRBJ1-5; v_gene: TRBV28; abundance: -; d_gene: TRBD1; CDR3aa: CASSGLAGDRARGQPQHF; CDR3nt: TGTGCCAGCAGTGGTTTGGCCGGGGACAGGGCCAGAGGTCAGCCCCAGCATTTT
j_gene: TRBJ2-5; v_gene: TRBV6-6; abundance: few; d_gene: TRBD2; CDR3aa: CASTVTGGQETQYF; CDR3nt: TGTGCCAGCACCGTCACGGGGGGCCAAGAGACCCAGTACTTC
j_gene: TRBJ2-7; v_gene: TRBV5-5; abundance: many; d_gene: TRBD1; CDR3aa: CASSLVAGGGSYEQYF; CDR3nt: TGTGCCAGCAGCTTGGTGGCAGGGGGTGGTTCCTACGAGCAGTACTTC
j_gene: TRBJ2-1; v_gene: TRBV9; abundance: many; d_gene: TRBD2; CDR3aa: CASSVVGRGGYNEQFF; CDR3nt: TGTGCCAGCAGCGTAGTCGGGCGGGGGGGTTACAATGAGCAGTTCTTC
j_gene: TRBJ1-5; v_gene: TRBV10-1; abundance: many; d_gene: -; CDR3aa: CASSEYRDQPQHF; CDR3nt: TGCGCCAGCAGTGAGTACAGGGATCAGCCCCAGCATTTT
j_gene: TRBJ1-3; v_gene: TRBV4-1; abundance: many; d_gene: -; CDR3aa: CASSQDGSSGNTIYF; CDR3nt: TGCGCCAGCAGCCAAGATGGGAGCTCTGGAAACACCATATATTTT
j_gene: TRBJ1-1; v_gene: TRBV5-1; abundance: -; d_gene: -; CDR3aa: CASSAAGRENTEASF; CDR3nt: TGCGCCAGCAGCGCCGCAGGGAGAGAGAACACTGAAGCTTCCTTT
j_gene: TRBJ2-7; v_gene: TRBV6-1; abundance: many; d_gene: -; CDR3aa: CAAWGFDEQYF; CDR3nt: TGTGCAGCCTGGGGGTTCGACGAGCAGTACTTC
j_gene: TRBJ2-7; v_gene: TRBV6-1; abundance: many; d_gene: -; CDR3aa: CASSEGGNNYEQYF; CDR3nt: TGTGCCAGCAGTGAAGGGGGGAACAACTACGAGCAGTACTTC
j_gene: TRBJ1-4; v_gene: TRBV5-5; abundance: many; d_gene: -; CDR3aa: CASSFEGRGKLFF; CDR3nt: TGTGCCAGCAGCTTTGAAGGGAGGGGAAAACTGTTTTTT
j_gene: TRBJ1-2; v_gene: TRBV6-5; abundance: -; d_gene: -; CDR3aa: CASGYGTNYGYTF; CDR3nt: TGTGCCAGCGGTTACGGGACGAACTATGGCTACACCTTC
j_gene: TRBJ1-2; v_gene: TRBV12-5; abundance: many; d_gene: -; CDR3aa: CASSGSSNYGYTF; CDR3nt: TGTGCTAGTTCGGGCAGCTCCAACTATGGCTACACCTTC
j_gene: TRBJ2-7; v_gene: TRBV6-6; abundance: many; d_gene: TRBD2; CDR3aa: CASSYLSGRALYEQYF; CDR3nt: TGTGCCAGCAGTTACCTTAGCGGGAGGGCCCTCTACGAGCAGTACTTC
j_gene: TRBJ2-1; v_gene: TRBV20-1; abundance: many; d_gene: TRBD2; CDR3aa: CSASGGEYYNEQFF; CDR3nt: TGCAGTGCTAGCGGGGGGGAGTACTACAATGAGCAGTTCTTC
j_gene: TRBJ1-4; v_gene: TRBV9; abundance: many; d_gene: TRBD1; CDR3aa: CASSVAGGYEKLFF; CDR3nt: TGTGCCAGCAGCGTAGCAGGGGGCTATGAAAAACTGTTTTTT
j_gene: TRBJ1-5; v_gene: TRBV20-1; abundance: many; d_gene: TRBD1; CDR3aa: CSARDLRQGANQPQHF; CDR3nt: TGCAGTGCTAGAGATCTCAGACAGGGGGCTAATCAGCCCCAGCATTTT
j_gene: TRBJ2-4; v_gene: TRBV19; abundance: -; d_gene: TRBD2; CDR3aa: CASSPATSGKEKNIQYF; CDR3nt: TGTGCCAGTAGTCCCGCGACTAGCGGGAAGGAGAAAAACATTCAGTACTTC
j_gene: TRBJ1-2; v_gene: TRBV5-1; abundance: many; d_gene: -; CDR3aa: CASSLAPGSEGYTF; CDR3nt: TGCGCCAGCAGCTTGGCCCCAGGGAGTGAGGGCTACACCTTC
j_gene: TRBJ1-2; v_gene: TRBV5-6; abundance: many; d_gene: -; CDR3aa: CASSLQRRGGYTF; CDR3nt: TGTGCCAGCAGCTTACAGAGGCGGGGCGGCTACACCTTC
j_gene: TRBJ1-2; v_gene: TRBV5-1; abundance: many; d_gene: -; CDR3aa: CASSYNRESYGYTF; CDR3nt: TGCGCCAGCAGCTATAACAGGGAATCCTATGGCTACACCTTC